Below, 5 T cell receptor beta chains from the same sample are listed, as sequenced in a study of cytomegalovirus exposure and HLA in healthy donors. The PCR had 60 Vbeta and 13 Jbeta primers. Sequencing used immunoSEQ multiplex PCR; TCRdb keeps in-frame clones, though not all of them. The sample yields approximately 180,000 clones, roughly four fifths seen once. Source material: PBMCs. The receptor set was obtained from a woman in her 30s in good health and CMV-seronegative.

The rearrangement joins TRBV28 to TRBJ2-7, with D possibly TRBD1 on 6 matching bases. CDR3 length: 14 residues. V lost 4 bases, J lost 1 base, and 11 bases lay in between. Germline V CDR1 and CDR2: MDHEN, SYDVKM. DNA for the CDR3: TGTGCCAGCAGTTCGGACAGAATTTCCTACGAGCAGTACTTC. Residues: CASSSDRISYEQYF.

This rearrangement joins TRBV5-5 to TRBJ2-7; tentatively, D is TRBD2 (6 bases). The CDR3 covers 15 residues. Trimming shortened V by 4 bases and J by 2 bases, and 16 bases separated the two germline ends. The germline V gene encodes CDR1 SGHKS and CDR2 YYEKEE (reference sequence). The CDR3 DNA reads TGTGCCAGCAGCGGGCAGACGGGACTCACCTACGAGCAGTACTTC. This encodes CASSGQTGLTYEQYF.

To note about this clone: The junction does not match germline at one end; this may be a read error. The chain links TRBV7-6 to TRBJ1-1; D is ambiguous. Germline CDR1 reads SGHVS; CDR2 reads FNYEAQ. This CDR3 comprises 14 residues. CDR3 in amino acids: CASILTPGITEAFF. DNA for the CDR3: TGTGCCAGCATCTTAACACCGGGGATCACTGAAGCTTTCTTT.

This chain connects TRBV7-3 to TRBJ2-1, with TRBD2 identical over 8 bases. V shed 2 bases, J shed 6 bases, and the junction held 3 bases outside the gene matches. The CDR3 has 14 amino acids. CDR1 and CDR2 from the germline V gene are SGHTA and FQGTGA. The DNA for the CDR3 is TGTGCCAGCAGCTTATCGGGAGGGACCAATGAGCAGTTCTTC. It specifies CASSLSGGTNEQFF.

The rearrangement uses TRBV4-3 and TRBJ2-5; 11 nucleotides align to TRBD2. V was clipped by 1 base and J by 2 bases; unmatched bases: 3. The CDR3 runs to 16 residues. Germline CDR1 is LGHNA and CDR2 is YSLEER. The CDR3 sequence: CASSQGLAGIQETQYF. The CDR3 DNA sequence: TGCGCCAGCAGCCAAGGACTAGCGGGGATTCAAGAGACCCAGTACTTC.